This T cell receptor (beta chain) derives from a study of shared T cell receptors in the human thymus. Only in-frame clones appear in the TCRdb table, and some are missing; sequencing was by immunoSEQ multiplex PCR. The repertoire holds 720,000 or so clones, with 80% to 90% as singletons. This sample also appeared in a second study, on human thymus T cells. In that study: From resections taken during corrective heart surgery, the thymus tissue was obtained. Thymic and blood repertoires showed apparently biased V and J gene usage.

The sequenced sample was thymocytes. The clonotype was recovered from a girl in the first two years of life with a congenital heart defect.

The CDR3 DNA reads as TGTGCCAGCAGCTTACGAGACCCCGCTATGCCCAGGGCGGATACGCAGTATTTT. Protein product: CASSLRDPAMPRADTQYF. The genes are TRBV11-2 and TRBJ2-3, with D perhaps matching TRBD1 (5 bases). The CDR3 runs 18 residues. Trimming pared 2 bases from V and 6 bases from J, leaving 24 bases between. Germline V gene lookup returns CDR1 SGHAT and CDR2 FQNNGV.